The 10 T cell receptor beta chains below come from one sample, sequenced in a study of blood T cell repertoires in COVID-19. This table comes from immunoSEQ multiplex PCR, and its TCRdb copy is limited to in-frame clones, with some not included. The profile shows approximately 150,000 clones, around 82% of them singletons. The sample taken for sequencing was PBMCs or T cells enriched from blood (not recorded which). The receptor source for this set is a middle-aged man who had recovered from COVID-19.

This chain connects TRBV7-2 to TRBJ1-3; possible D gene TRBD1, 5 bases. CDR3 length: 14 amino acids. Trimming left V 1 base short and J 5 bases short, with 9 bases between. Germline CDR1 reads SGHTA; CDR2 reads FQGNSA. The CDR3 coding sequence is TGTGCCAGCAGCTTAGACAGGATCAGAAACACCATATATTTT. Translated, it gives CASSLDRIRNTIYF.

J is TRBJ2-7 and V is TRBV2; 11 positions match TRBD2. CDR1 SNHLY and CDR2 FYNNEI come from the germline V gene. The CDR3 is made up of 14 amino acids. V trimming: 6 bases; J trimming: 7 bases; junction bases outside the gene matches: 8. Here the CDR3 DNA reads TGTGCCAGCAGAGATAGCGGGGGGGCGAGGGAGCAGTACTTC. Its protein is CASRDSGGAREQYF.

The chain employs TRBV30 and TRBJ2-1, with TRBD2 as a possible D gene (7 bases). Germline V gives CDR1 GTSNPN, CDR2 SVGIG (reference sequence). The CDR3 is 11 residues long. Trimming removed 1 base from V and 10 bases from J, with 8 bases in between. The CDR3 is CAWSGGGEQFF. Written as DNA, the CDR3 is TGTGCCTGGAGTGGGGGGGGCGAGCAGTTCTTC.

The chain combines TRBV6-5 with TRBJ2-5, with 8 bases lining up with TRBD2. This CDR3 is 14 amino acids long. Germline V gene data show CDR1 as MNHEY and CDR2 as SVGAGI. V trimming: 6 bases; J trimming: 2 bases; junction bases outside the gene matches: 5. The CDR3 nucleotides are TGTGCCAGCAGGGCGGGGGGCCCGCAAGAGACCCAGTACTTC. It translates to CASRAGGPQETQYF.

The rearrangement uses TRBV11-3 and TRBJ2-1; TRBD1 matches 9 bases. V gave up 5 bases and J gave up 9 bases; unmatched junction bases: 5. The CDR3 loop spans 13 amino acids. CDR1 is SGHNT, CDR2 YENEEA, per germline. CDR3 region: CASSPGQGREQFF. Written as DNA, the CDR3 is TGTGCCAGCAGCCCGGGACAGGGACGTGAGCAGTTCTTC. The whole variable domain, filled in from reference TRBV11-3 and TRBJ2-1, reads EAGVVQSPRYKIIEKKQPVAFWCNPISGHNTLYWYLQNLGQGPELLIRYENEEAVDDSQLPKDRFSAERLKGVDSTLKIQPAELGDSAVYLCASSPGQGREQFFGPGTRLTVL.

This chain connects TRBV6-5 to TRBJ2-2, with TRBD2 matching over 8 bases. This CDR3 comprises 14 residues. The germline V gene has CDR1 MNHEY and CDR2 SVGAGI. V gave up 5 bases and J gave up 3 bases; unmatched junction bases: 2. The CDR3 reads CASSRGGHTGELFF. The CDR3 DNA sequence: TGTGCCAGCAGTCGGGGGGGCCACACCGGGGAGCTGTTTTTT.

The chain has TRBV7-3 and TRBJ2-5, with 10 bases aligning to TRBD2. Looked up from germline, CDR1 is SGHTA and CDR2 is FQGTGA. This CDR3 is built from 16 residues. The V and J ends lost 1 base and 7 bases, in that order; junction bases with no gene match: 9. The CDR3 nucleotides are TGTGCCAGCAGCTTAAGATCCGGACTAGCGGAATCGACCCAGTACTTC. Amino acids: CASSLRSGLAESTQYF.

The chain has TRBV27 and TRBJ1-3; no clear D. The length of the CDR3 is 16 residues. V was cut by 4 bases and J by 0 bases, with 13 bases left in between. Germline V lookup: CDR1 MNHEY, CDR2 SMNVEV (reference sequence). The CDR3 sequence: CASSSLIQASGNTIYF. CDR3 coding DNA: TGTGCCAGCAGTTCGTTGATCCAGGCCTCTGGAAACACCATATATTTT.

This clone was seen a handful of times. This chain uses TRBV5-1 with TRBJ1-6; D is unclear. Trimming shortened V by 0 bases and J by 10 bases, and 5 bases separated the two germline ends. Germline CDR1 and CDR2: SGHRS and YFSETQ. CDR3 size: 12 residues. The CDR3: CASSLGASPLHF. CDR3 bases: TGCGCCAGCAGCTTGGGGGCGTCACCCCTCCACTTT. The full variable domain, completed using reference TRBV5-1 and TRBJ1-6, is KAGVTQTPRYLIKTRGQQVTLSCSPISGHRSVSWYQQTPGQGLQFLFEYFSETQRNKGNFPGRFSGRQFSNSRSEMNVSTLELGDSALYLCASSLGASPLHFGNGTRLTVT.

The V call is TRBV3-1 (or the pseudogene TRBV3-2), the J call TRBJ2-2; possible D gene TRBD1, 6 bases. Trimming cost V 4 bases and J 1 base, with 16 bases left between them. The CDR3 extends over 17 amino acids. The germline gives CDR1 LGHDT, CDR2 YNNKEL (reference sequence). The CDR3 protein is CASSRTGTPLNTGELFF. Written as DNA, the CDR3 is TGTGCCAGCAGCCGAACTGGGACACCGCTGAACACCGGGGAGCTGTTTTTT.